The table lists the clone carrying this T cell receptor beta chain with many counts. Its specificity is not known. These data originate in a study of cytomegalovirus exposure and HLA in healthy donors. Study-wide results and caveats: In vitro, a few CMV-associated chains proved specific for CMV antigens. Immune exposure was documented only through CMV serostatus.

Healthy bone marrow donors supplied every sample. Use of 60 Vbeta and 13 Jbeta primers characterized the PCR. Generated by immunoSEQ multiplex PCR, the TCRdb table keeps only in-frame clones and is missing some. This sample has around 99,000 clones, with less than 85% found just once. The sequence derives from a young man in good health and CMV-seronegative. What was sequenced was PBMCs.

The CDR3 DNA reads TGTGCCAGCAGCGTGGGACAGGGGGCGTCCTACGAGCAGTACTTC. Translation gives CASSVGQGASYEQYF. J is TRBJ2-7 and V is TRBV9, with 12 bases fitting TRBD1. Germline V gene sequence: CDR1 SGDLS, CDR2 YYNGEE. V lost 2 bases, J lost 1 base, and 1 base stayed unmatched. CDR3 length: 15 amino acids.